A selection of T cell receptor beta chains follows, all from one sample in a study of blood T cell repertoires in COVID-19. Sequenced by immunoSEQ multiplex PCR; TCRdb stores in-frame clones only, minus some. The sample comprises about 83,000 clones, about 86% of which are singletons, and approximately 22% rests with the top ten. The source material was peripheral blood. These receptors were taken from a woman at least 80 years old in a cohort sampled during active or convalescent COVID-19. The CDR3 runs from the conserved cysteine through the conserved F or W. D genes are given only for firm matches. Expanded clones are given a class, and other clones once, few, many or no size at all.

J gene,clone size,D gene,V gene,CDR3 DNA,CDR3 protein
TRBJ1-1,.,TRBD1,TRBV27,TGTGCCAGCAGTCCCAGGGACAGGGGGCTTGAAGCTTTCTTT,CASSPRDRGLEAFF
TRBJ1-2,.,TRBD1,TRBV10-1,TGCGCCAGCAGTGAATTGGCCCTTCGGGGACAGACGATCTATGGCTACACCTTC,CASSELALRGQTIYGYTF
TRBJ2-5,.,.,TRBV14,TGTGCCAGCAGCCAGGGGCGAGAGACCCAGTACTTC,CASSQGRETQYF
TRBJ1-1,.,TRBD1,TRBV6-5,TGTGCCAGCGCGAGACAGGGGGCATACACTGAAGCTTTCTTT,CASARQGAYTEAFF
TRBJ2-2,.,.,TRBV2,TGTGCCAGCACATCTCGGACTGGGCGTACCGGGGAGCTGTTTTTT,CASTSRTGRTGELFF
TRBJ2-2,.,.,TRBV6-5,TGTGCCAGCTCGGGGGCCGGGGAGCTGTTTTTT,CASSGAGELFF
TRBJ1-5,.,.,TRBV3-1/TRBV3-2,TGTGCCAGCAGCCAAGTCGCGGGGCCGGGACGTCGCAATCAGCCCCAGCATTTT,CASSQVAGPGRRNQPQHF
TRBJ2-3,.,.,TRBV9,TGTGCCAGCAGCGTATTGTATTCTAGCACAGATACGCAGTATTTT,CASSVLYSSTDTQYF
TRBJ1-1,.,.,TRBV7-3,TGTGCCAGCGGCTTTTTCGGCACTGAAGCTTTCTTT,CASGFFGTEAFF
TRBJ1-5,.,TRBD1,TRBV30,TGTGCCTGGGGGACAGGGTACGGCAATCAGCCCCAGCATTTT,CAWGTGYGNQPQHF
TRBJ1-4,.,TRBD1,TRBV2,TGTGCCAGCAGTCTGTCGGACAGGGGTGAAAAACTGTTTTTT,CASSLSDRGEKLFF
TRBJ1-1,.,.,TRBV6-5,TGTGCCAGCAATAGCAACACTGAAGCTTTCTTT,CASNSNTEAFF
TRBJ2-2,.,TRBD2,TRBV11-2,TGTGCCAGCCTTCCTCCGGGAGGACGGAACACCGGGGAGCTGTTTTTT,CASLPPGGRNTGELFF
TRBJ2-5,.,.,TRBV5-1,TGCGCCAGCAGCTTGGGGGCAGGTTACCAAGAGACCCAGTACTTC,CASSLGAGYQETQYF
TRBJ2-3,.,TRBD1,TRBV5-1,TGCGCCAGCAGCTTCCAGGGGGCCACCGATACGCAGTATTTT,CASSFQGATDTQYF
TRBJ1-2,.,TRBD1,TRBV2,TGTGCCAGCAGAGCGGACAGGCAAGCTAACTATGGCTACACCTTC,CASRADRQANYGYTF
TRBJ1-1,.,.,TRBV7-4,TGTGCCAGCAGCCTAAAAAATTACAGGGCCCGGAACACTGAAGCTTTCTTT,CASSLKNYRARNTEAFF
TRBJ2-1,.,TRBD2,TRBV12-5,TGTGCTAGTGGTTTGGTAACGGGGGGTTGGAATGAGCAGTTCTTC,CASGLVTGGWNEQFF
TRBJ2-7,.,TRBD2,TRBV6-1,TGTGCCAGCAGTGATGTGAAGCGGGGGACTTACGAGCAGTACTTC,CASSDVKRGTYEQYF
TRBJ2-3,.,TRBD1,TRBV5-1,TGCGCCAGCAGCTTACAGGGGGCAACAGATACGCAGTATTTT,CASSLQGATDTQYF
TRBJ2-6,.,.,TRBV5-1,TGCGCCAGCAGTTGGATCCCCACAGGGCTGGCAGGGGGGGCCAACGTCCTGACTTTC,CASSWIPTGLAGGANVLTF
TRBJ2-3,.,TRBD2,TRBV27,TGTGCCAGCAGGACTAGCGGGAGCACAGATACGCAGTATTTT,CASRTSGSTDTQYF
TRBJ1-4,.,.,TRBV12-3/TRBV12-4,TGTGCCAGCAGTTTAGGGCCGACAGGAAAACTGTTTTTT,CASSLGPTGKLFF
TRBJ1-1,.,.,TRBV5-1,TGCGCCAGCAGTTTTAACGGTCGGACTGAAGCTTTCTTT,CASSFNGRTEAFF
TRBJ2-5,.,.,TRBV4-1,TGCGCCAGCAGCCAAGACCCTCAGGGGTTCGAGACCCAGTACTTC,CASSQDPQGFETQYF
TRBJ2-1,.,.,TRBV19,TGTGCCAGTAGTATAGATCGAGGCAGAATGCAGTTCTTC,CASSIDRGRMQFF
TRBJ1-6,.,TRBD1,TRBV10-3,TGTGCCATCGGAGGACAGGGGACACCCCTCCACTTT,CAIGGQGTPLHF
TRBJ1-4,.,TRBD1,TRBV28,TGTGCCAGCAGTTTCTTCCCGGGACAGGGTGTAGAAAAACTGTTTTTT,CASSFFPGQGVEKLFF
TRBJ1-2,.,TRBD1,TRBV10-3,TGTGCCATCAGTGAGTCGACAGGGGGGGACTATGGCTACACCTTC,CAISESTGGDYGYTF
TRBJ2-1,few,TRBD2,TRBV6-6,TGTGCCAGCAGGACGGGACTACTGATGAATGAGCAGTTCTTC,CASRTGLLMNEQFF
TRBJ1-5,.,.,TRBV5-6,TGTGCCAGCAGCTTCGGGGGTAGGAGCAATCAGCCCCAGCATTTT,CASSFGGRSNQPQHF
TRBJ2-3,.,TRBD2,TRBV5-1,TGCGCCAGCAGCCGACCTCCGGGACTAGCGGGCCCCGGGGAGCCAGATACGCAGTATTTT,CASSRPPGLAGPGEPDTQYF
TRBJ2-5,.,.,TRBV7-9,TGTGCCAGCAGCTTAGAAGGCGGGAAGCAAGAGACCCAGTACTTC,CASSLEGGKQETQYF
TRBJ1-1,once,.,TRBV24-1,TGTGCCACCAGTGACTCAGGGTCATCAACCCTCGAAGCTTTCTTT,CATSDSGSSTLEAFF
TRBJ2-7,.,TRBD1,TRBV28,TGTGCCAGCAGCCAACGGGGGACAGGGGCATACGAGCAGTACTTC,CASSQRGTGAYEQYF
TRBJ2-7,few,TRBD1,TRBV3-1/TRBV3-2,TGTGCCAGCAGCCTTTGGGACAGGGCCTACGAGCAGTACTTC,CASSLWDRAYEQYF
TRBJ2-2,.,TRBD2,TRBV6-4,TGTGCCAGCAGTGACGTAGCGGGAGTGACCGGGGAGCTGTTTTTT,CASSDVAGVTGELFF
TRBJ1-6,.,TRBD1,TRBV14,TGTGCCAGCAGCCAAGATCGTGGGACAGGGACACCCCTCCACTTT,CASSQDRGTGTPLHF
TRBJ2-2,.,TRBD2,TRBV29-1,TGCAGCGTAGGGACTAGCGGGAACACCGGGGAGCTGTTTTTT,CSVGTSGNTGELFF
TRBJ1-2,.,TRBD1,TRBV2,TGTGCCGGCGGGACAGATGCTAACTATGGCTACACCTTC,CAGGTDANYGYTF
TRBJ2-7,.,TRBD2,TRBV5-1,TGCGCCAGCAGCTTGGTGGCTAGCGGGAGCTACGAGCAGTACTTC,CASSLVASGSYEQYF
TRBJ2-1,once,TRBD1,TRBV7-3,TGTGCCAGCAGCTCCACGGGACAGGGAAACAATGAGCAGTTCTTC,CASSSTGQGNNEQFF
TRBJ1-2,.,.,TRBV3-1/TRBV3-2,TGTGCCAGCAGCCAAGTAGCGTACAACTATGGCTACACCTTC,CASSQVAYNYGYTF
TRBJ1-1,.,.,TRBV30,TGTGCCTGGAGGCCCGCTCGGGCTGAAGCTTTCTTT,CAWRPARAEAFF
TRBJ2-1,.,TRBD2,TRBV24-1,TGTGCCATCTGCGGGGGACGGGCCTTTGGTGAGCAGTTCTTC,CAICGGRAFGEQFF
TRBJ1-6,.,.,TRBV7-3,TGTGCCAGCAGCTTAAGGGCTGATAATTCACCCCTCCACTTT,CASSLRADNSPLHF
TRBJ1-3,.,.,TRBV28,TGTGCCAGCAGTTTACAAGGGGTCGGAAACACCATATATTTT,CASSLQGVGNTIYF
TRBJ1-2,.,.,TRBV9,TGTGCCAGCAGCGTGAGCGGGGGTGGCTACACCTTC,CASSVSGGGYTF
TRBJ1-2,.,.,TRBV9,TGTGCCAGCAGCCCGGTGGGAGAATATGGCTACACCTTC,CASSPVGEYGYTF